Listed below are T cell receptor beta chains from one sample, sequenced in a study of shared clonotypes between healthy human individuals. The repertoire was sequenced with immunoSEQ multiplex PCR; TCRdb's copy has only in-frame clones and lacks some. The sample carries about 510,000 clones, 90% to 96% recorded once. The sequenced material came from naive CD4+ T cells sorted from blood. The receptors stem from a woman in her twenties or thirties in good health. Both conserved end residues are part of each CDR3. The order of the fields is clone size, V gene, D gene, J gene, CDR3 protein, CDR3 DNA. A D gene is named only where the DNA matches it firmly. Some rows mark clone size as missing; the rest say once, few, many or name a class of expanded clone.

>.|TRBV5-6|.|TRBJ1-2
CASSYGENLGNYRGYTF
TGTGCCAGCAGTTACGGGGAAAACTTGGGTAACTATCGTGGCTACACCTTC
>.|TRBV7-9|.|TRBJ2-2
CASSLAATFPRTGELFF
TGTGCCAGCAGCTTAGCGGCGACATTCCCAAGGACCGGGGAGCTGTTTTTT
>.|TRBV7-9|.|TRBJ2-7
CASSLAALTYEQYF
TGTGCCAGCAGCTTAGCGGCTCTTACCTACGAGCAGTACTTC
>.|TRBV7-9|.|TRBJ1-4
CASSPEGHGKLFF
TGTGCCAGCAGCCCCGAGGGGCATGGGAAACTGTTTTTT
>.|TRBV7-9|TRBD2|TRBJ2-3
CASSSGRGTRGTDTQYF
TGTGCCAGCAGCTCAGGGCGGGGGACTAGGGGCACAGATACGCAGTATTTT
>.|TRBV30|TRBD1|TRBJ1-5
CAWDTGGRQPQHF
TGTGCCTGGGACACAGGGGGCAGGCAGCCCCAGCATTTT
>.|TRBV7-6|.|TRBJ1-2
CASSLFRGDGYTF
TGTGCCAGCAGCTTATTCAGGGGAGATGGCTACACCTTC
>.|TRBV9|.|TRBJ1-1
CASSVGPWTENTEAFF
TGTGCCAGCAGCGTAGGACCTTGGACAGAGAACACTGAAGCTTTCTTT
>.|TRBV5-1|TRBD1|TRBJ1-6
CASRQGASSPLHF
TGCGCCAGCAGACAGGGGGCATCTTCACCCCTCCACTTT
>.|TRBV18|TRBD1|TRBJ2-7
CASSPPAQGALGEQYF
TGTGCCAGCTCACCACCAGCACAGGGGGCATTGGGCGAGCAGTACTTC
>.|TRBV6-5|TRBD1|TRBJ1-1
CASRPGTVLNTEAFF
TGTGCCAGCAGACCCGGGACAGTATTGAACACTGAAGCTTTCTTT
>.|TRBV28|TRBD1|TRBJ1-5
CASSDRDRLAQPQHF
TGTGCCAGCAGTGATCGGGACAGGCTAGCTCAGCCCCAGCATTTT
>.|TRBV6-5|.|TRBJ1-1
CASSSTGLNTEAFF
TGTGCCAGCAGCTCCACAGGACTGAACACTGAAGCTTTCTTT
>.|TRBV7-3|TRBD1|TRBJ2-7
CASSWTGGGEQYF
TGTGCCAGCAGCTGGACAGGGGGCGGCGAGCAGTACTTC
>.|TRBV28|.|TRBJ1-1
CASSLAEGVTEAFF
TGTGCCAGCAGTTTAGCCGAAGGGGTAACTGAAGCTTTCTTT
>.|TRBV5-4|TRBD1|TRBJ1-4
CASSLAGTGNEKLFF
TGTGCCAGCAGCTTGGCCGGGACAGGGAATGAAAAACTGTTTTTT
>.|TRBV4-1|.|TRBJ1-3
CASSQIRGYSGNTIYF
TGCGCCAGCAGCCAGATCCGCGGCTACTCTGGAAACACCATATATTTT
>.|TRBV12-2|.|TRBJ2-7
CASRLVEGHEQYF
TGTGCAAGTCGCTTAGTGGAGGGCCACGAGCAGTACTTC
>.|TRBV5-4|.|TRBJ1-2
CASSTDNPGGYGYTF
TGTGCCAGCAGCACGGACAACCCAGGAGGCTATGGCTACACCTTC
>.|TRBV28|TRBD1|TRBJ1-4
CASREQGAVEKLFF
TGTGCCAGCAGAGAACAGGGGGCAGTAGAAAAACTGTTTTTT
>few|TRBV7-9|.|TRBJ2-7
CASSLEAYEQYF
TGTGCCAGCAGCTTAGAGGCCTACGAGCAGTACTTC
>.|TRBV7-2|.|TRBJ2-7
CASSFVEVAEQYF
TGTGCCAGCAGCTTCGTCGAGGTCGCCGAGCAGTACTTC